Sequencing of this T cell receptor beta chain was carried out in a study of blood T cell repertoires in COVID-19. Germline V lookup: CDR1 MNHEY, CDR2 SVGEGT. Trimming left V 2 bases short and J 0 bases short, with 7 bases between. The CDR3 is 14 amino acids. Method: immunoSEQ multiplex PCR; TCRdb's copy keeps in-frame clones and lacks some. The sample consists of more than 65,000 clones, around 83% of them appearing once. This TCR was recovered from a man aged 50 to 60 with acute or convalescent COVID-19. The sequencing input was peripheral blood. The chain has TRBV6-2 or TRBV6-3 and TRBJ2-5, with D hard to call. The CDR3 region has the DNA TGTGCCAGCAGTTACACCGCGGACCAAGAGACCCAGTACTTC. Translating gives CASSYTADQETQYF.